One sample yielded the 11 T cell receptor beta chains listed below, sequenced in a study of shared clonotypes between healthy human individuals. Only in-frame clones appear in the TCRdb table, and some are missing; sequencing was by immunoSEQ multiplex PCR. The top ten clones hold around 0.15% of a sample with roughly 2.5 million clones, around nine tenths of them seen once. What was sequenced was naive CD4+ T cells sorted from blood. Subset described: CD45RA+ positively selected. These receptor sequences come from a man between 18 and 35 years old in good health.

V usage is TRBV28 and J usage is TRBJ2-2; D may be TRBD1 or TRBD2 (5 bases each). Trimming shortened V by 6 bases and J by 2 bases, and 16 bases separated the two germline ends. The CDR3 covers 16 residues. Germline CDR1 reads MDHEN; CDR2 reads SYDVKM. In DNA form, the CDR3 reads TGTGCCAGCAGCCATGTTAGAGGGGCTAACACCGGGGAGCTGTTTTTT. Translating gives CASSHVRGANTGELFF. The whole variable domain, remainder taken from reference TRBV28 and TRBJ2-2, is DVKVTQSSRYLVKRTGEKVFLECVQDMDHENMFWYRQDPGLGLRLIYFSYDVKMKEKGDIPEGYSVSREKKERFSLILESASTNQTSMYLCASSHVRGANTGELFFGEGSRLTVL.

In its sample, this clone was seen once. The chain combines TRBV2 with TRBJ2-3, with D hard to call. Germline V CDR1 and CDR2: SNHLY, FYNNEI. Trimming took 5 bases from V and 2 from J, leaving 11 bases between them. The CDR3 loop spans 14 amino acids. This CDR3 reads CASSYTVNTDTQYF. CDR3 nucleotide sequence: TGTGCCAGCAGTTATACTGTAAACACAGATACGCAGTATTTT. Variable domain in full (rest from reference TRBV2 and TRBJ2-3): EPEVTQTPSHQVTQMGQEVILRCVPISNHLYFYWYRQILGQKVEFLVSFYNNEISEKSEIFDDQFSVERPDGSNFTLKIRSTKLEDSAMYFCASSYTVNTDTQYFGPGTRLTVL.

The V and J genes are TRBV19 and TRBJ1-4, with 10 bases matching TRBD1. V lost 2 bases and J lost 14; bases outside the gene matches: 11. CDR3 length equals 15 residues. The germline V gene has CDR1 LNHDA and CDR2 SQIVND (reference sequence). The CDR3 DNA reads TGTGCCAGTAGTATACCGTCGACAGGGGGCGAACGTCTGTTTTTT. Translation gives CASSIPSTGGERLFF.

This clone has just one count. The chain employs TRBV5-4 and TRBJ2-5; TRBD1 agrees at 12 bases. CDR1 and CDR2 from the germline V gene are SGHNT and YYREEE (reference sequence). The trim removed 4 bases at V and 4 bases at J, leaving 5 bases unmatched. The CDR3 extends over 15 amino acids. The CDR3 spells CASSLPGQGAETQYF. CDR3 sequence (DNA): TGTGCCAGCAGCCTACCGGGACAGGGGGCAGAGACCCAGTACTTC.

The rearrangement joins TRBV6-1 to TRBJ2-5, with D perhaps matching TRBD2 (6 bases). The CDR3 is made up of 13 amino acids. V lost 6 bases and J 5 bases, leaving 13 bases between the germline ends. CDR1 is MNHNS and CDR2 is SASEGT in the germline V gene. CDR3 in amino acids: CASSPGLKETQYF. The CDR3 DNA reads TGTGCCAGCAGCCCCGGACTAAAGGAGACCCAGTACTTC.

Of note for this clone: At the DNA level, this CDR3 is encoded by other sequences in the same sample as well. The CDR3 DNA is TGTGCCAGCAGCCCGGGACTAGCGGGGTACAATGAGCAGTTCTTC. Amino acids: CASSPGLAGYNEQFF. The chain couples TRBV11-2 to TRBJ2-1, with 13 bases that match TRBD2. The CDR3 is made up of 15 amino acids. CDR1 SGHAT and CDR2 FQNNGV come from the germline V gene. With 5 bases clipped from V and 4 bases from J, the junction kept 2 bases outside the gene matches.

V usage is TRBV15 and J usage is TRBJ1-6; 7 bases match TRBD1. Germline assignment: CDR1 LNHNV and CDR2 YYDKDF (reference sequence). The V segment lost 2 bases and the J segment 0 bases; nucleotides outside the gene matches: 7. The CDR3 covers 18 residues. CDR3 in amino acids: CATSRYPQGSSYNSPLHF. CDR3 sequence (DNA): TGTGCCACCAGCAGATACCCACAGGGGAGCTCCTATAATTCACCCCTCCACTTT. Based on the CDR3 plus reference TRBV15 and TRBJ1-6, the full variable domain is DAMVIQNPRYQVTQFGKPVTLSCSQTLNHNVMYWYQQKSSQAPKLLFHYYDKDFNNEADTPDNFQSRRPNTSFCFLDIRSPGLGDTAMYLCATSRYPQGSSYNSPLHFGNGTRLTVT.

Worth noting for this clone: Other DNA sequences within the sample encode an identical CDR3. The rearrangement joins TRBV10-3 to TRBJ1-5; 7 bases match TRBD1. Trimming removed 5 bases from V and 0 bases from J; junction bases left unmatched: 4. Germline CDR1 reads ENHRY; CDR2 reads SYGVKD. CDR3 length: 15 amino acids. Written as DNA, the CDR3 is TGTGCCATCAGTCCCGACAGGGATAGCAATCAGCCCCAGCATTTT. Translating it yields CAISPDRDSNQPQHF.

The J gene is TRBJ2-3, the V gene TRBV19; tentatively, D is TRBD1 or TRBD2 (5 bases each). The V and J ends lost 5 bases and 2 bases respectively, with 26 bases between them. The CDR3 runs 19 residues. CDR1 and CDR2 (germline): LNHDA, SQIVND (reference sequence). The CDR3, as DNA: TGTGCCAGTAGTGACACCCTGGGGACGGATATTTACTACACAGATACGCAGTATTTT. Translated, it gives CASSDTLGTDIYYTDTQYF.

The gene calls are TRBV7-9 and TRBJ2-5; 7 bases map to TRBD2. The germline V gene encodes CDR1 SEHNR and CDR2 FQNEAQ (reference sequence). The CDR3 spans 15 residues. J gave up 2 bases and V 2 bases, and 5 bases lay outside the gene matches. CDR3 DNA: TGTGCCAGCAGCTTATTGCGGGAGTTTCAAGAGACCCAGTACTTC. Protein sequence: CASSLLREFQETQYF.

Only a few counts were recorded for this clone. Other DNA sequences in this sample translate to the same CDR3. The chain combines TRBV28 with TRBJ2-2; D might be TRBD1 or TRBD2, each matching 5 bases. The length of the CDR3 is 14 residues. The germline gives CDR1 MDHEN, CDR2 SYDVKM. Trimming took off 2 bases at V and 1 base at J, with 5 bases between the two ends. CDR3 loop: CASSLGGNTGELFF. The DNA of the CDR3 is TGTGCCAGCAGTTTAGGGGGGAACACCGGGGAGCTGTTTTTT.